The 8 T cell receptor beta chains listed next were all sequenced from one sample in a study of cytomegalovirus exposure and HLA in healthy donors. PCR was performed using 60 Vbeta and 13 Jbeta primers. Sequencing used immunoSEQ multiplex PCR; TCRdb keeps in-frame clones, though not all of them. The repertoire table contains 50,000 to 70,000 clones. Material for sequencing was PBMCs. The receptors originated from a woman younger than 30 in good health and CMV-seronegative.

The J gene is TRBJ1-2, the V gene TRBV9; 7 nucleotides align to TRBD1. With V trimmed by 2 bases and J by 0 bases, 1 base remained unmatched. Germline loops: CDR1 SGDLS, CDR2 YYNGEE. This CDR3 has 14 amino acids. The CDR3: CASSVGTANYGYTF. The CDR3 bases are TGTGCCAGCAGCGTGGGGACAGCTAACTATGGCTACACCTTC.

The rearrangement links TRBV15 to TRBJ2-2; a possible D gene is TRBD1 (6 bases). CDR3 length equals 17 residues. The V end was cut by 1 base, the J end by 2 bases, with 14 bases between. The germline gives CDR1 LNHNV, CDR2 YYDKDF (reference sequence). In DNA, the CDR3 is TGTGCCACCAGCAGAGGCGTGGACAGCGATAACACCGGGGAGCTGTTTTTT. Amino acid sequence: CATSRGVDSDNTGELFF.

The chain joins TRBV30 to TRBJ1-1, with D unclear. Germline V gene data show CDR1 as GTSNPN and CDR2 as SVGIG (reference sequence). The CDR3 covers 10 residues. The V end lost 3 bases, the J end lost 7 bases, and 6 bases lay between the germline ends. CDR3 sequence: CAWSRLEAFF. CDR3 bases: TGTGCCTGGAGCCGACTTGAAGCTTTCTTT.

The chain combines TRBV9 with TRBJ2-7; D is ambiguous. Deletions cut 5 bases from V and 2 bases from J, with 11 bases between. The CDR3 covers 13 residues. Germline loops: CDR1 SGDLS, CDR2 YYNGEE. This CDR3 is CASSPPSPYEQYF. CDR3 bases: TGTGCCAGCAGTCCTCCCTCTCCCTACGAGCAGTACTTC.

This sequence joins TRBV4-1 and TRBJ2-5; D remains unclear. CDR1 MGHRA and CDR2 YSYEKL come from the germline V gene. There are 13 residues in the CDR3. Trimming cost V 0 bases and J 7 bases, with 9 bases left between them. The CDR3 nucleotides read TGCGCCAGCAGCCAAGATACCCCAGGGACCCAGTACTTC. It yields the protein CASSQDTPGTQYF.

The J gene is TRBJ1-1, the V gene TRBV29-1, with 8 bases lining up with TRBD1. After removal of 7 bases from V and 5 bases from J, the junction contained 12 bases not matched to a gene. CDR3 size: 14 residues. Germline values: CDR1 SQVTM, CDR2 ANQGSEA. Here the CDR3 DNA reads TGCAGCGCCCGAAGACAGGGGATATGGACTGAAGCTTTCTTT. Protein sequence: CSARRQGIWTEAFF.

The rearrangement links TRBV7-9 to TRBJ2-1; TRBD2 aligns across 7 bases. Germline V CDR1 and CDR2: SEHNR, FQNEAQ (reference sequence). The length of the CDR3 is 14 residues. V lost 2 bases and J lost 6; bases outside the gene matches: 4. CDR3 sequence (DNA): TGTGCCAGCAGCTTATCAGGGACTACCAATGAGCAGTTCTTC. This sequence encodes CASSLSGTTNEQFF.

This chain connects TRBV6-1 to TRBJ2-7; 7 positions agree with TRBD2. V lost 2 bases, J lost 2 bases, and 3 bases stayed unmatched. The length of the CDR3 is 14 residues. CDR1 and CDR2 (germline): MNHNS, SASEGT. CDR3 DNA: TGTGCCAGCAGTGAAACGGGGGGTCCCTACGAGCAGTACTTC. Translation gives CASSETGGPYEQYF.